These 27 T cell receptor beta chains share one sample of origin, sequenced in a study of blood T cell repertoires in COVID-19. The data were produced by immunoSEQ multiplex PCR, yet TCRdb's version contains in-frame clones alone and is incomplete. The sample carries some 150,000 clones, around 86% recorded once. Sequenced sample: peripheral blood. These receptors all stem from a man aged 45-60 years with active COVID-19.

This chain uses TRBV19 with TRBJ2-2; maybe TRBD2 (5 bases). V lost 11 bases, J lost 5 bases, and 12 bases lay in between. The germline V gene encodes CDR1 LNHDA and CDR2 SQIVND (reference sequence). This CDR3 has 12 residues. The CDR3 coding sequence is TGTGCCGGACTGGCCGGAACCGGGGAGCTGTTTTTT. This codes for CAGLAGTGELFF.

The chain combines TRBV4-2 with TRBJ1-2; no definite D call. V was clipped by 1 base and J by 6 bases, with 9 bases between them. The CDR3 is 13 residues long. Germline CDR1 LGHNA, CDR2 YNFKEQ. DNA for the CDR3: TGTGCCAGCAGCCAAGGTTCGGTTAATGGCTACACCTTC. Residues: CASSQGSVNGYTF.

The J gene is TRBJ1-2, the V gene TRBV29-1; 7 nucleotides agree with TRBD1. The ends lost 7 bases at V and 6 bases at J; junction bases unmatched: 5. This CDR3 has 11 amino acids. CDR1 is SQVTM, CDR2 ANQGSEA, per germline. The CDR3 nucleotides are TGCAGCGCCGAACAGGGGAATGGCTACACCTTC. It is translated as CSAEQGNGYTF.

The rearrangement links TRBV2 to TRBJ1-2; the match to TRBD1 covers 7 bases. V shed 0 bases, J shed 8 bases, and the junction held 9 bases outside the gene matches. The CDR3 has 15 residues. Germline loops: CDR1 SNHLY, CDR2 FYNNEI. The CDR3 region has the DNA TGTGCCAGCAGTGAAGCTCCCGACAGGGTTGGCGGCTACACCTTC. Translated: CASSEAPDRVGGYTF. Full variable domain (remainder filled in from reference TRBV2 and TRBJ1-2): EPEVTQTPSHQVTQMGQEVILRCVPISNHLYFYWYRQILGQKVEFLVSFYNNEISEKSEIFDDQFSVERPDGSNFTLKIRSTKLEDSAMYFCASSEAPDRVGGYTFGSGTRLTVV.

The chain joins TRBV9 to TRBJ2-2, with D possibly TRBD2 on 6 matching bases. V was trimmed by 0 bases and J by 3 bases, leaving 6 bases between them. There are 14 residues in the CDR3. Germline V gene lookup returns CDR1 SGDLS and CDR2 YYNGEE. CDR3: CASSVAGDTGELFF. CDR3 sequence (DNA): TGTGCCAGCAGCGTAGCGGGGGACACCGGGGAGCTGTTTTTT.

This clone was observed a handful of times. The CDR3 DNA reads TGTGCCAGCAGTTACGGGACAGGGAACACTGAAGCTTTCTTT. Amino acids: CASSYGTGNTEAFF. The rearrangement joins TRBV6-2 or TRBV6-3 to TRBJ1-1; 8 bases align to TRBD1. Germline V gene lookup returns CDR1 MNHEY and CDR2 SVGEGT. The CDR3 consists of 14 residues. With 2 bases clipped from V and 1 base from J, the junction kept 0 bases outside the gene matches.

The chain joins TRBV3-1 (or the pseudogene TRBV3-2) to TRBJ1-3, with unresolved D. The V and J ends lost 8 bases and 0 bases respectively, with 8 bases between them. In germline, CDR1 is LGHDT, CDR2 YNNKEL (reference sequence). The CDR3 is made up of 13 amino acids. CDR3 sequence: CASAASSGNTIYF. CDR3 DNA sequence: TGTGCCAGCGCCGCCAGCTCTGGAAACACCATATATTTT.

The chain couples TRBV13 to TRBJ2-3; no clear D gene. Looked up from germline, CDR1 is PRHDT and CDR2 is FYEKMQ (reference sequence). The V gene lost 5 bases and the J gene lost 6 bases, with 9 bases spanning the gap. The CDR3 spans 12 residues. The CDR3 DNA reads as TGTGCCAGCAGCCTAAGTACCGATACGCAGTATTTT. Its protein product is CASSLSTDTQYF.

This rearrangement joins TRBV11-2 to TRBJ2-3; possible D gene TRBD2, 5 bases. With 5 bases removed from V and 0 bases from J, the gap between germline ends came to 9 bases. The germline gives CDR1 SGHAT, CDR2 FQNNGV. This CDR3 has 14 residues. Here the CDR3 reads CASSPRGSTDTQYF. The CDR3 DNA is TGTGCCAGCAGCCCACGGGGTAGCACAGATACGCAGTATTTT.

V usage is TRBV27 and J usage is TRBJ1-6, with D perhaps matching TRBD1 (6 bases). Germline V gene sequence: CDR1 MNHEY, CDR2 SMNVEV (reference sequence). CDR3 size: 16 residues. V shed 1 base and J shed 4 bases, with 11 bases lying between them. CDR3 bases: TGTGCCAGCAGTTTATTGAGCGGGACATATAATTCACCCCTCCACTTT. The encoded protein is CASSLLSGTYNSPLHF.

In nucleotides, the CDR3 is TGTGCCAGCAGTTTAGCTCGGATACGACAGGATTACTCCGGGCCCAACGTCCTGACTTTC. This translates into CASSLARIRQDYSGPNVLTF. The rearrangement joins TRBV28 to TRBJ2-6; perhaps TRBD1 as D (6 bases). Germline loops: CDR1 MDHEN, CDR2 SYDVKM. The CDR3 length is 20 residues. V was trimmed by 2 bases and J by 8 bases, leaving 28 bases between them.

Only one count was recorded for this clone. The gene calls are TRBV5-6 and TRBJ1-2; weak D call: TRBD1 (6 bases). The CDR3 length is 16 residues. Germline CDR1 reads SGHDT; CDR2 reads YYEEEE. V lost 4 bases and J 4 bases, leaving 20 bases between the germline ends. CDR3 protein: CASSRGGAEISYGYTF. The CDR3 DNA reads TGTGCCAGCAGCCGGGGGGGCGCGGAGATTTCCTATGGCTACACCTTC.

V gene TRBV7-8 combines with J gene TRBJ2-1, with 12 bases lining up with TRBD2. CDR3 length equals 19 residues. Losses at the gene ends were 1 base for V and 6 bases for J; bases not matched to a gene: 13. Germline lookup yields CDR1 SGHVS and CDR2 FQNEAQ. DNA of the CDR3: TGTGCCAGCAGCTTAGGGCTAGCGGGGGGGCTGGTGAGTTCCAATGAGCAGTTCTTC. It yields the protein CASSLGLAGGLVSSNEQFF.

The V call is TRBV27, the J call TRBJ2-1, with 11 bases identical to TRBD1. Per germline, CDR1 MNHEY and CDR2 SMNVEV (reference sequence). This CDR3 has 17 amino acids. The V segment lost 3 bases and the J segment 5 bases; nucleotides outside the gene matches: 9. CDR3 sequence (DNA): TGTGCCAGCAGTTTCCTGCTGGGACAGGGGGTCAACAATGAGCAGTTCTTC. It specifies CASSFLLGQGVNNEQFF.

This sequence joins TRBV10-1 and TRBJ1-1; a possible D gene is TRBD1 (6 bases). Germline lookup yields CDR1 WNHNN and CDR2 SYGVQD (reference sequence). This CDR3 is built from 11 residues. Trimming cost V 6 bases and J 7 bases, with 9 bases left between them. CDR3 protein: CASRDRFEAFF. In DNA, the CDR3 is TGCGCCAGCAGAGACAGGTTTGAAGCTTTCTTT.

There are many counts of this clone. The DNA for the CDR3 is TGTGCCATCATGGGGGGGGTGAGCTCCTACAATGAGCAGTTCTTC. Translating it yields CAIMGGVSSYNEQFF. The chain employs TRBV10-3 and TRBJ2-1; TRBD2 matches at 7 bases. The junction had 6 bases not matched to a gene; V was cut back by 7 bases and J by 0 bases. In germline, CDR1 is ENHRY, CDR2 SYGVKD. The CDR3 consists of 15 residues.

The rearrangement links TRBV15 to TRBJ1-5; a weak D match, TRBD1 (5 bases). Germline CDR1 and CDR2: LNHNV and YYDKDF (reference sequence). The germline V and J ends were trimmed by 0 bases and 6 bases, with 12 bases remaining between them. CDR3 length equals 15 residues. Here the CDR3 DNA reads TGTGCCACCAGCAGAGATCGCATGGGGGGTCAGCCCCAGCATTTT. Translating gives CATSRDRMGGQPQHF. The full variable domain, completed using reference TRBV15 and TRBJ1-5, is DAMVIQNPRYQVTQFGKPVTLSCSQTLNHNVMYWYQQKSSQAPKLLFHYYDKDFNNEADTPDNFQSRRPNTSFCFLDIRSPGLGDTAMYLCATSRDRMGGQPQHFGDGTRLSIL.

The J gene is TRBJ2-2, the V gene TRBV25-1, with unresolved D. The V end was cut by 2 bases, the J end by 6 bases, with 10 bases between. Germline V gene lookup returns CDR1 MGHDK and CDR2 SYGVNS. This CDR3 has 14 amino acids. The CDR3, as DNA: TGTGCCAGCAGTGAAACCCGCCCGGCCGGGGAGCTGTTTTTT. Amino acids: CASSETRPAGELFF.

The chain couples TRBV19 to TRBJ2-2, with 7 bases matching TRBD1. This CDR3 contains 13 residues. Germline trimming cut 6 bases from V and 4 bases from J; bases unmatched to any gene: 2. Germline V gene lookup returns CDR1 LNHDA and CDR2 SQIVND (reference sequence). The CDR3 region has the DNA TGTGCCAGTAGACGGGACAGCACCGGGGAGCTGTTTTTT. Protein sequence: CASRRDSTGELFF.

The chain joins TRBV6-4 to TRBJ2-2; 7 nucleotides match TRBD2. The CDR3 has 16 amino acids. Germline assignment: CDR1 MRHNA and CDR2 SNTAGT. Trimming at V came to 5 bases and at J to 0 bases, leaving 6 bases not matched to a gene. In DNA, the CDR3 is TGTGCCAGCAGTCCTGCTAGCGGCCCGAACACCGGGGAGCTGTTTTTT. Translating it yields CASSPASGPNTGELFF.

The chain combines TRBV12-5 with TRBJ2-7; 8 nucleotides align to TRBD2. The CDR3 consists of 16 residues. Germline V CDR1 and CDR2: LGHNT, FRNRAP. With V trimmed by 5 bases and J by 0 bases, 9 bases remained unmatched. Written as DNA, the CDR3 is TGTGCTAGTGGTACCTACATAGGGACTAGCTCCTACGAGCAGTACTTC. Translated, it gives CASGTYIGTSSYEQYF.

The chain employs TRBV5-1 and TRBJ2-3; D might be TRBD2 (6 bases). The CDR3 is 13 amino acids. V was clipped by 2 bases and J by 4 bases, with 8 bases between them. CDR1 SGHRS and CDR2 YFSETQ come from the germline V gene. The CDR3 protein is CASSFGGSDTQYF. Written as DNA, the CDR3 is TGCGCCAGCAGCTTCGGAGGGTCAGATACGCAGTATTTT. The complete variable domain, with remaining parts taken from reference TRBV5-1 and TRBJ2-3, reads KAGVTQTPRYLIKTRGQQVTLSCSPISGHRSVSWYQQTPGQGLQFLFEYFSETQRNKGNFPGRFSGRQFSNSRSEMNVSTLELGDSALYLCASSFGGSDTQYFGPGTRLTVL.

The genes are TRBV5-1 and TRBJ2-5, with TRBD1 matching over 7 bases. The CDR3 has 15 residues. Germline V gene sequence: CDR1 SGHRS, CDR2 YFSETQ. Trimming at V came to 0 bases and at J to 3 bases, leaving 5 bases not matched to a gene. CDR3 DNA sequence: TGCGCCAGCAGCTTGGCCTTTGGACAGGAAGAGACCCAGTACTTC. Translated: CASSLAFGQEETQYF.

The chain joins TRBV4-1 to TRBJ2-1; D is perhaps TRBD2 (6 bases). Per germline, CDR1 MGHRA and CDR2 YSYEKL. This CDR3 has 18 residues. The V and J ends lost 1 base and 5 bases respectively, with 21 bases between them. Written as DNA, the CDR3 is TGCGCCAGCAGCCAAGCCGCTCCGGGACTCCGTCGGGACAATGAGCAGTTCTTC. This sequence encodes CASSQAAPGLRRDNEQFF.

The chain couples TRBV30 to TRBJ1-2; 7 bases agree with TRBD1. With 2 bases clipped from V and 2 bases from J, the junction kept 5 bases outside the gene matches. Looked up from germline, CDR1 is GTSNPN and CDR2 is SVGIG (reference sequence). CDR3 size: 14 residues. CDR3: CAWSIETGNYGYTF. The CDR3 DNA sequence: TGTGCCTGGAGTATCGAGACAGGGAACTATGGCTACACCTTC.

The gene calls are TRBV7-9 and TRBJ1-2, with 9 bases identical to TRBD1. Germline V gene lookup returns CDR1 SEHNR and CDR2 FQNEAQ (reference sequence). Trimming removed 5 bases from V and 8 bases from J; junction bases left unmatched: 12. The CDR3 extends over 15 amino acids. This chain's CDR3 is CASSPKVTGGRGYTF. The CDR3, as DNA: TGTGCCAGCAGCCCGAAAGTGACAGGGGGTCGGGGCTACACCTTC.

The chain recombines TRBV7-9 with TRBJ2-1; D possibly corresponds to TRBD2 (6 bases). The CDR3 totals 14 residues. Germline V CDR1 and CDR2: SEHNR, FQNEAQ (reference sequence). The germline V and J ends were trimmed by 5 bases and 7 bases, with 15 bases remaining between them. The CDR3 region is CASSAGTLSNEQFF. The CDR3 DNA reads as TGTGCCAGCAGCGCCGGGACTCTGAGTAATGAGCAGTTCTTC.